The 31 T cell receptor beta chains reported below all come from one sample, sequenced in a study of T-cell memory formation after mild COVID-19. Each CDR3 protein gets one entry after TCRdb re-called the 5' RACE reads with MiXCR. The sample lists 25,000 to 35,000 distinct CDR3 sequences; around 12% were seen once. Source material: PBMCs or a T cell subset sorted from them (not recorded which). The receptors originated from an adult woman who had mild COVID-19 (a few samples of this study predate the infection). Cell type and time point are not known.

CDR3 amino acids: CASSQEAGGGNTIYF. CDR3 nucleotide sequence: TGTGCCAGCAGCCAAGAGGCAGGGGGCGGAAACACCATATATTTT. The V gene is TRBV4-2, the J gene TRBJ1-3; 8 bases are a match to TRBD1. Trimming took 0 bases from V and 4 from J; bases not matched to a gene: 2. There are 15 residues in the CDR3. Germline lookup yields CDR1 LGHNA and CDR2 YNFKEQ.

The chain combines TRBV5-4 with TRBJ2-1, with 12 bases fitting TRBD2. Trimming cost V 4 bases and J 2 bases; bases outside gene matches: 4. The CDR3 is 16 residues long. Per germline, CDR1 SGHNT and CDR2 YYREEE (reference sequence). The CDR3 sequence is CASSRPSGGAYNEQFF. The CDR3 nucleotides are TGTGCCAGCAGCCGACCTAGCGGGGGGGCCTACAATGAGCAGTTCTTC.

This clonotype has a count of ten or more. This chain connects TRBV7-2 to TRBJ2-1; TRBD2 aligns across 12 bases. Trimming took 5 bases from V and 9 from J; bases not matched to a gene: 11. The CDR3 sequence is 16 residues long. The germline CDR1 and CDR2 sequences are SGHTA and FQGNSA. The CDR3 spells CASSPWTSGIRSEQFF. The CDR3 region has the DNA TGTGCCAGCAGCCCCTGGACTAGCGGGATTCGGAGTGAGCAGTTCTTC.

This clonotype has ten or more counts. CDR3: CASSQDWHTNYGYTF. The CDR3 DNA sequence: TGCGCCAGCAGCCAAGATTGGCATACTAACTATGGCTACACCTTC. The chain couples TRBV4-1 to TRBJ1-2; no reliable D call. V lost 0 bases, J lost 0 bases, and 8 bases lay in between. The germline CDR1 and CDR2 sequences are MGHRA and YSYEKL. The CDR3 runs to 15 residues.

This clonotype has a count of ten or more. The chain couples TRBV7-7 to TRBJ2-7; D perhaps matches TRBD1 (6 bases). CDR3 size: 14 residues. V was cut by 5 bases and J by 0 bases, with 11 bases left in between. Germline lookup yields CDR1 SSHAT and CDR2 FNYEAQ (reference sequence). The CDR3: CASSHRENSYEQYF. The CDR3 nucleotides read TGTGCCAGCAGCCACAGGGAGAACTCCTACGAGCAGTACTTC.

The chain recombines TRBV5-1 with TRBJ2-7; D ambiguous. Germline CDR1 SGHRS, CDR2 YFSETQ. CDR3 length equals 15 residues. The V gene lost 2 bases and the J gene lost 0 bases, with 12 bases spanning the gap. The CDR3 loop is CASSLEPGYSYEQYF. In nucleotides, the CDR3 is TGCGCCAGCAGCTTAGAGCCGGGCTACTCCTACGAGCAGTACTTC. The full variable domain, completed using reference TRBV5-1 and TRBJ2-7, is KAGVTQTPRYLIKTRGQQVTLSCSPISGHRSVSWYQQTPGQGLQFLFEYFSETQRNKGNFPGRFSGRQFSNSRSEMNVSTLELGDSALYLCASSLEPGYSYEQYFGPGTRLTVT.

This clonotype was seen many times. This chain links TRBV30 with TRBJ2-2, with 9 bases fitting TRBD1. Looked up from germline, CDR1 is GTSNPN and CDR2 is SVGIG (reference sequence). V gave up 3 bases and J gave up 1 base; unmatched junction bases: 6. This CDR3 region has 16 residues. The CDR3 loop is CAWRRLDRGNTGELFF. The CDR3 coding sequence is TGTGCCTGGAGACGTCTGGACAGGGGGAACACCGGGGAGCTGTTTTTT. The full variable domain, rest sourced from reference TRBV30 and TRBJ2-2, is SQTIHQWPATLVQPVGSPLSLECTVEGTSNPNLYWYRQAAGRGLQLLFYSVGIGQISSEVPQNLSASRPQDRQFILSSKKLLLSDSGFYLCAWRRLDRGNTGELFFGEGSRLTVL.

The chain employs TRBV21-1 and TRBJ2-5. TRBV21-1 is deemed a pseudogene. CDR3 length: 16 residues. CDR3 DNA sequence: TGTGCCAGCAGCAAAGAGATGGACGGAGACAAAGAGACCCAGTACTTC. Amino acid sequence: CASSKEMDGDKETQYF.

This clonotype was seen many times. The chain employs TRBV3-1 and TRBJ1-6; possible D gene TRBD1, 5 bases. The CDR3 is 16 amino acids. Trimming took off 3 bases at V and 6 bases at J, with 15 bases between the two ends. Germline V gives CDR1 LGHDT, CDR2 YNNKEL (reference sequence). The CDR3 nucleotides read TGTGCCAGCAGCCATTCTGGGACGCCTTCTAATTCACCCCTCCACTTT. Protein product: CASSHSGTPSNSPLHF.

This clonotype occurred many times. The chain links TRBV5-1 to TRBJ1-1, with D possibly TRBD1 on 5 matching bases. V lost 1 base to trimming and J lost 1 base, with 5 bases between them. The CDR3 runs 13 residues. Germline CDR1 SGHRS, CDR2 YFSETQ. The CDR3 spells CASSLQGNTEAFF. CDR3 DNA: TGCGCCAGCAGCTTGCAGGGGAACACTGAAGCTTTCTTT.

The rearrangement uses TRBV12-3 or TRBV12-4 and TRBJ2-7, with a possible D match to TRBD1 (6 bases). V was cut by 8 bases and J by 3 bases, with 29 bases left in between. This CDR3 is 18 amino acids long. The CDR3 DNA sequence: TGTGCCAGCGCACTTTTGTCGGGCCAGCGGACAGTCGACTACGAGCAGTACTTC. This sequence encodes CASALLSGQRTVDYEQYF.

This clonotype was seen a few times. J is TRBJ2-2 and V is TRBV12-3 or TRBV12-4; D may be TRBD2 (7 bases). V was cut by 3 bases and J by 4 bases, with 12 bases left in between. This CDR3 comprises 15 residues. CDR3 in DNA: TGTGCCAGCAGTTTCAGGGGCGGGGGCACCGGGGAGCTGTTTTTT. It codes for CASSFRGGGTGELFF.

This clonotype appeared many times. The genes are TRBV18 and TRBJ2-2; D ambiguous. From germline, CDR1 is KGHSH and CDR2 LQKENI. The CDR3 is 15 residues long. Trimming pared 0 bases from V and 5 bases from J, leaving 10 bases between. This CDR3 is CASSPPDWGTGELFF. The CDR3, as DNA: TGTGCCAGCTCACCACCGGATTGGGGAACCGGGGAGCTGTTTTTT. The complete variable domain, with remaining parts taken from reference TRBV18 and TRBJ2-2, reads NAGVMQNPRHLVRRRGQEARLRCSPMKGHSHVYWYRQLPEEGLKFMVYLQKENIIDESGMPKERFSAEFPKEGPSILRIQQVVRGDSAAYFCASSPPDWGTGELFFGEGSRLTVL.

This clonotype was counted ten times or more. The chain couples TRBV10-3 to TRBJ2-7; TRBD1 aligns across 7 bases. Germline CDR1 and CDR2: ENHRY and SYGVKD. The ends lost 4 bases at V and 3 bases at J; junction bases unmatched: 3. CDR3 length: 13 amino acids. The CDR3 DNA follows: TGTGCCATCAGTGGACAGGGATTCTACGAGCAGTACTTC. As protein: CAISGQGFYEQYF.

The rearrangement links TRBV5-1 to TRBJ2-1; D is unresolved. V lost 4 bases, J lost 0 bases, and 14 bases lay in between. This CDR3 region has 16 residues. Germline CDR1 SGHRS, CDR2 YFSETQ. CDR3 region: CASSRREVRSYNEQFF. CDR3 bases: TGCGCCAGCAGCCGGAGAGAGGTGCGCTCCTACAATGAGCAGTTCTTC. Full variable domain (rest looked up from reference TRBV5-1 and TRBJ2-1): KAGVTQTPRYLIKTRGQQVTLSCSPISGHRSVSWYQQTPGQGLQFLFEYFSETQRNKGNFPGRFSGRQFSNSRSEMNVSTLELGDSALYLCASSRREVRSYNEQFFGPGTRLTVL.

This clonotype was counted ten times or more. The V gene is TRBV5-4, the J gene TRBJ2-2; the D is unclear. The CDR3 consists of 13 residues. Trimming took 0 bases from V and 4 from J, leaving 4 bases between them. Germline V gene sequence: CDR1 SGHNT, CDR2 YYREEE (reference sequence). The CDR3 loop is CASSLGGTGELFF. The DNA of the CDR3 is TGTGCCAGCAGCTTGGGGGGCACCGGGGAGCTGTTTTTT.

This clonotype has a count of ten or more. The chain recombines TRBV29-1 with TRBJ2-1; possibly TRBD2 for D (6 bases). From germline, CDR1 is SQVTM and CDR2 ANQGSEA. V was clipped by 6 bases and J by 0 bases, with 18 bases between them. The CDR3 length is 16 residues. The CDR3 DNA sequence: TGCAGCGTCCCCTGGATTGGGGGGACCTCCTACAATGAGCAGTTCTTC. This codes for CSVPWIGGTSYNEQFF.

In this sample, this clonotype turned up many times. This chain joins TRBV29-1 and TRBJ2-3; 8 bases are a match to TRBD2. CDR1 SQVTM and CDR2 ANQGSEA come from the germline V gene. Trimming removed 4 bases from V and 4 bases from J; junction bases left unmatched: 10. This CDR3 spans 15 amino acids. The CDR3 reads CSVGGGLDGADTQYF. The DNA for the CDR3 is TGCAGCGTTGGCGGGGGGCTAGATGGCGCAGATACGCAGTATTTT.

This clonotype was seen ten or more times. The rearrangement uses TRBV2 and TRBJ1-4; D gene uncertain. V lost 7 bases and J 5 bases, leaving 5 bases between the germline ends. Germline V lookup: CDR1 SNHLY, CDR2 FYNNEI. This CDR3 is 11 amino acids long. In DNA form, the CDR3 reads TGTGCCAGCACCCTGAATGAAAAACTGTTTTTT. Protein: CASTLNEKLFF.

This clonotype was seen ten or more times. The J gene is TRBJ2-7, the V gene TRBV6-1; 7 bases are a match to TRBD1. The length of the CDR3 is 15 residues. V was pared by 3 bases and J by 2 bases, with 7 bases of the junction left unmatched. Germline V gene data show CDR1 as MNHNS and CDR2 as SASEGT. CDR3 region: CASSELTGTPYEQYF. Written as DNA, the CDR3 is TGTGCCAGCAGTGAGCTGACAGGGACCCCCTACGAGCAGTACTTC.

There are many counts of this clonotype. This chain connects TRBV12-3 or TRBV12-4 to TRBJ2-1; D is uncertain. CDR3 length: 15 amino acids. V shed 0 bases and J shed 2 bases, with 8 bases lying between them. DNA of the CDR3: TGTGCCAGCAGTTTAGCGGGAAGTACCTACAATGAGCAGTTCTTC. Its translation: CASSLAGSTYNEQFF.

The sample holds many counts of this clonotype. The V call is TRBV7-3, the J call TRBJ1-1; the D gene is possibly TRBD1 (5 bases). Trimming stripped 5 bases from V and 0 bases from J, with 19 bases between. The germline gives CDR1 SGHTA, CDR2 FQGTGA. The CDR3 totals 17 residues. The CDR3 is CASSTRDQGKMNTEAFF. The DNA for the CDR3 is TGTGCCAGCAGCACTAGGGATCAGGGAAAAATGAACACTGAAGCTTTCTTT. The variable domain in full, with the rest retrieved from reference TRBV7-3 and TRBJ1-1, is GAGVSQTPSNKVTEKGKYVELRCDPISGHTALYWYRQSLGQGPEFLIYFQGTGAADDSGLPNDRFFAVRPEGSVSTLKIQRTERGDSAVYLCASSTRDQGKMNTEAFFGQGTRLTVV.

This clonotype was seen many times. The rearrangement uses TRBV20-1 and TRBJ2-3, with TRBD2 as a possible D gene (5 bases). The CDR3 length is 15 residues. Germline V gene data show CDR1 as DFQATT and CDR2 as SNEGSKA (reference sequence). V was cut by 2 bases and J by 0 bases, with 12 bases left in between. The CDR3 coding sequence is TGCAGTGCTAGACAGGACTCCTTGAGCACAGATACGCAGTATTTT. It codes for CSARQDSLSTDTQYF.

This clonotype was recorded at least ten times. The chain has TRBV25-1 and TRBJ1-2; TRBD1 aligns across 7 bases. From germline, CDR1 is MGHDK and CDR2 SYGVNS. The CDR3 extends over 15 amino acids. After removal of 2 bases from V and 1 base from J, the junction contained 4 bases not matched to a gene. CDR3 DNA: TGTGCCAGCAGTGAAGTTGGGACAGTTAACTATGGCTACACCTTC. It translates to CASSEVGTVNYGYTF.

This clonotype appeared many times. This chain links TRBV2 with TRBJ1-5, with 7 bases that match TRBD1. This CDR3 is built from 14 residues. Germline CDR1 SNHLY, CDR2 FYNNEI. V was clipped by 10 bases and J by 2 bases; unmatched bases: 8. The CDR3 here is CATQGQGGNQPQHF. CDR3 sequence (DNA): TGTGCCACCCAAGGGCAGGGGGGCAATCAGCCCCAGCATTTT.

This clonotype was seen many times. V and J are TRBV4-3 and TRBJ2-4; TRBD2 is a possible D gene (5 bases). V lost 0 bases, J lost 0 bases, and 12 bases lay in between. The CDR3 sequence is 17 residues long. The germline V gene encodes CDR1 LGHNA and CDR2 YSLEER. Written as DNA, the CDR3 is TGCGCCAGCAGCCAAGAGGCGGGTTCGGGAGCCAAAAACATTCAGTACTTC. As protein: CASSQEAGSGAKNIQYF.

The rearrangement joins TRBV11-3 to TRBJ2-7, with TRBD2 matching 7 bases. CDR1 and CDR2 from the germline V gene are SGHNT and YENEEA. V lost 2 bases, J lost 7 bases, and 5 bases stayed unmatched. CDR3 length: 13 amino acids. In nucleotides, the CDR3 is TGTGCCAGCAGCTTAAGCGGGGCAGGGGAGCAGTACTTC. Its translation is CASSLSGAGEQYF.

This sequence joins TRBV11-1 and TRBJ2-1, with TRBD2 matching over 9 bases. CDR3 length: 18 amino acids. Germline CDR1 is SGHAT and CDR2 is FQDESV (reference sequence). Germline trimming cut 0 bases from V and 4 bases from J; bases unmatched to any gene: 10. The CDR3 DNA reads TGTGCCAGCAGCTTAGCCCTAGCGGGATCCCGTCGGTACAATGAGCAGTTCTTC. This codes for CASSLALAGSRRYNEQFF.

This clonotype is termed medium-sized. The rearrangement joins TRBV7-8 to TRBJ2-5; 7 bases agree with TRBD1. This CDR3 is built from 14 residues. Germline CDR1 SGHVS, CDR2 FQNEAQ. V lost 5 bases to trimming and J lost 1 base; unmatched junction nucleotides: 4. CDR3 sequence: CASSRQGAQETQYF. The CDR3 DNA reads as TGTGCCAGCAGCCGACAGGGAGCCCAAGAGACCCAGTACTTC.

There are many counts of this clonotype. The genes are TRBV2 and TRBJ1-2; D not resolved. Trimming pared 1 base from V and 6 bases from J, leaving 12 bases between. The CDR3 sequence is 14 residues long. Per the germline V gene, CDR1 is SNHLY and CDR2 is FYNNEI. The CDR3 nucleotides read TGTGCCAGCAGTGAAGTTCCGGGTGGGGATGGCTACACCTTC. Its translation is CASSEVPGGDGYTF.

This sequence joins TRBV9 and TRBJ2-1; D is unclear. The germline V gene encodes CDR1 SGDLS and CDR2 YYNGEE. V was shortened by 4 bases and J by 5 bases, with 4 bases between the two germline ends. This CDR3 contains 11 residues. CDR3 bases: TGTGCCAGCAGCTTGGACAATGAGCAGTTCTTC. Translation gives CASSLDNEQFF.